The 10 T cell receptor beta chains listed next were all sequenced from one sample in a study of STAT3 mutations in large granular lymphocyte leukemia. General observations from the study: In T-cell large granular lymphocyte leukemia, about half of patients showed multiple immunodominant subclonotypes.

Only in-frame clones appear in the TCRdb table, and some are missing; sequencing was by immunoSEQ multiplex PCR. Here the sample spans around 1,700 clones, less than 80% being singletons. No antigen has been identified for these receptors. Sequencing input: peripheral blood mononuclear cells. These receptors were taken from a man aged 55 to 69 with T-cell large granular lymphocyte leukemia. Some clones in this sample may be carry-over from other donors' samples.

The chain is built from TRBV30 and TRBJ2-1, with D unclear. The V end was cut by 3 bases, the J end by 9 bases, with 15 bases between. The germline gives CDR1 GTSNPN, CDR2 SVGIG (reference sequence). The CDR3 has 13 residues. CDR3 in DNA: TGTGCCTGGAGCTTGGGTAGCTTGGGTGAGCAGTTCTTC. This sequence encodes CAWSLGSLGEQFF. Complete variable domain (other parts from reference TRBV30 and TRBJ2-1): SQTIHQWPATLVQPVGSPLSLECTVEGTSNPNLYWYRQAAGRGLQLLFYSVGIGQISSEVPQNLSASRPQDRQFILSSKKLLLSDSGFYLCAWSLGSLGEQFFGPGTRLTVL.

The J gene is TRBJ2-7, the V gene TRBV5-6; D ambiguous. V lost 0 bases to trimming and J lost 6 bases, with 4 bases between them. CDR3 length: 11 residues. Germline CDR1 SGHDT, CDR2 YYEEEE. The CDR3 region has the DNA TGTGCCAGCAGCTTGGTGGGCGAGCAGTACTTC. It encodes CASSLVGEQYF.

The genes are TRBV14 and TRBJ2-1, with D hard to call. Germline V gives CDR1 SGHDN, CDR2 FVKESK. The CDR3 is 12 amino acids. V shed 6 bases and J shed 7 bases, with 10 bases lying between them. Here the CDR3 reads CASSYNLNEQFF. The CDR3 bases are TGTGCCAGCAGTTACAACTTGAATGAGCAGTTCTTC. Variable domain in full (rest from reference TRBV14 and TRBJ2-1): EAGVTQFPSHSVIEKGQTVTLRCDPISGHDNLYWYRRVMGKEIKFLLHFVKESKQDESGMPNNRFLAERTGGTYSTLKVQPAELEDSGVYFCASSYNLNEQFFGPGTRLTVL.

V and J are TRBV29-1 and TRBJ1-2; 10 bases map to TRBD1. The trim removed 4 bases at V and 6 bases at J, leaving 2 bases unmatched. CDR3 size: 12 residues. In germline, CDR1 is SQVTM, CDR2 ANQGSEA. CDR3 DNA sequence: TGCAGCGTTGGACAGGGGGCTGATGGCTACACCTTC. This encodes CSVGQGADGYTF.

This clone was counted only a few times. Mismatch with germline at one junction end may stem from a read error. This chain links TRBV4-1 with TRBJ1-2; TRBD1 agrees at 7 bases. Germline V lookup: CDR1 MGHRA, CDR2 YSYEKL. This CDR3 contains 11 residues. The CDR3 DNA is TGCGCCAGCAGCCGGGGACAGACGGGGTTCTTC. It is translated as CASSRGQTGFF.

The chain combines TRBV9 with TRBJ2-5; 10 positions match TRBD1. CDR1 SGDLS and CDR2 YYNGEE come from the germline V gene. Trimming at V came to 0 bases and at J to 4 bases, leaving 3 bases not matched to a gene. This CDR3 is 15 amino acids long. CDR3 amino acids: CASSVVGTGAETQYF. The CDR3 coding sequence is TGTGCCAGCAGCGTAGTAGGGACAGGGGCAGAGACCCAGTACTTC.

Within the sample, this clone is hyperexpanded. The V gene is TRBV28, the J gene TRBJ1-5, with a weak D call TRBD1 (6 bases). V was pared by 5 bases and J by 8 bases, with 13 bases between. Germline assignment: CDR1 MDHEN and CDR2 SYDVKM. The CDR3 contains 13 residues. CDR3 loop: CASSGWEGEPQHF. CDR3 DNA sequence: TGTGCCAGCAGTGGTTGGGAGGGGGAGCCCCAGCATTTT.

The V call is TRBV7-2, the J call TRBJ2-7, with D unclear. Germline assignment: CDR1 SGHTA and CDR2 FQGNSA. Trimming removed 6 bases from V and 1 base from J, with 10 bases in between. The CDR3 sequence is 13 residues long. This CDR3 is CASRSSGSYEQYF. The CDR3 DNA reads TGTGCCAGCAGGTCTAGTGGTTCCTACGAGCAGTACTTC.

The chain recombines TRBV30 with TRBJ2-5; possibly TRBD1 for D (6 bases). The germline V gene has CDR1 GTSNPN and CDR2 SVGIG (reference sequence). Trimming left V 2 bases short and J 5 bases short, with 18 bases between. The CDR3 loop spans 15 amino acids. As DNA, the CDR3 is TGTGCCTGGAGTCGAGCCGGGACAAACATCGAGACCCAGTACTTC. Its translation is CAWSRAGTNIETQYF. Full variable domain (outside the CDR3, taken from reference TRBV30 and TRBJ2-5): SQTIHQWPATLVQPVGSPLSLECTVEGTSNPNLYWYRQAAGRGLQLLFYSVGIGQISSEVPQNLSASRPQDRQFILSSKKLLLSDSGFYLCAWSRAGTNIETQYFGPGTRLLVL.

The chain uses TRBV6-5 and TRBJ2-7; TRBD1 matches at 9 bases. The germline CDR1 and CDR2 sequences are MNHEY and SVGAGI. Germline trimming cut 5 bases from V and 5 bases from J; bases unmatched to any gene: 7. This CDR3 comprises 14 residues. CDR3 nucleotides: TGTGCCAGCAGTCCGGGACAGGGATGGGACGAGCAGTACTTC. Its protein is CASSPGQGWDEQYF.